The clone carrying this TCR beta chain was detected only a few times. The data were obtained in a study of T cells after yellow fever vaccination. The V gene's germline CDR1 is GTSNPN and CDR2 SVGIG (reference sequence). The CDR3 totals 13 residues. V trimming: 3 bases; J trimming: 4 bases; junction bases outside the gene matches: 3. Template-switching 5'RACE yielded the TCR cDNA; a universal primer site and UMIs were added in the process. TCRdb re-analysed the 5' RACE reads in MiXCR, keeping a single row per CDR3 protein. The table shows hundreds of thousands of distinct CDR3 sequences, with roughly 9.4% occurring only once.

This receptor was identified in a man younger than 30 who received the YFV17D yellow fever vaccine. The specimen was PBMCs, collected on the day of the first yellow fever vaccination. The rearrangement joins TRBV30 to TRBJ1-5, with 7 nucleotides matching TRBD1. The CDR3: CAWSRDSNQPQHF. The CDR3 DNA is TGTGCCTGGAGCAGGGACAGTAATCAGCCCCAGCATTTT.